One TCR beta chain is described in this entry. This record comes from a study of T cell changes during pregnancy in multiple sclerosis. Measured with immunoSEQ multiplex PCR; TCRdb has only the in-frame clones, and not every one. The sample has roughly 97,000 clones, approximately 90% seen once. This specimen consisted of peripheral blood, obtained in the second trimester of pregnancy. This sequence originates from a female donor in good health, enrolled as a control in a pregnancy study.

The CDR3 coding sequence is TGCGCCAGCAGCTTGGGGGACAGGGTAATCTACAATGAGCAGTTCTTC. It codes for CASSLGDRVIYNEQFF. This sequence joins TRBV5-1 and TRBJ2-1; 9 nucleotides line up with TRBD1. This CDR3 is 16 amino acids long. The J segment lost 3 bases and the V segment lost 0 bases, leaving 4 bases of the junction unmatched. CDR1 SGHRS and CDR2 YFSETQ come from the germline V gene. Using reference TRBV5-1 and TRBJ2-1 for the parts outside the CDR3, the full variable domain is KAGVTQTPRYLIKTRGQQVTLSCSPISGHRSVSWYQQTPGQGLQFLFEYFSETQRNKGNFPGRFSGRQFSNSRSEMNVSTLELGDSALYLCASSLGDRVIYNEQFFGPGTRLTVL.